Below, 27 T cell receptor beta chains from the same sample are listed, as sequenced in a study of CD4 T cells in relation to SARS-CoV-2 and coronaviruses. TCRdb's copy holds only in-frame clones and misses some; the assay was immunoSEQ multiplex PCR. Here the sample spans around 20,000 clones, approximately 70% being singletons. CD4+ T cells from unexposed donors were obtained before the COVID-19 pandemic (2011-2018). The cells were cultured for less than twelve days before CD4+ T cells were isolated. What these receptors recognize is not known. Sequencing used CD4+ T cells from PBMCs, cultured in vitro. Receptors were obtained from a human donor in good health.

This chain uses TRBV6-5 with TRBJ2-5, with D possibly TRBD2 on 7 matching bases. Looked up from germline, CDR1 is MNHEY and CDR2 is SVGAGI. Between the trimmed V and J ends, which lost 6 bases and 5 bases, there was a span of 13 bases. The CDR3 is made up of 13 amino acids. This CDR3 reads CASSHREGETQYF. Written as DNA, the CDR3 is TGTGCCAGCAGCCACAGGGAGGGGGAGACCCAGTACTTC.

The chain couples TRBV5-6 to TRBJ2-7; no clear D gene. Between the trimmed V and J ends, which lost 2 bases and 7 bases, there was a span of 13 bases. Germline V gives CDR1 SGHDT, CDR2 YYEEEE. This CDR3 contains 13 residues. CDR3 DNA: TGTGCCAGCAGCTTTCAGGACCTGGAGGAGCAGTACTTC. Amino acids: CASSFQDLEEQYF.

The chain recombines TRBV6-5 with TRBJ2-7; 9 nucleotides align to TRBD1. The junction had 11 bases not matched to a gene; V was cut back by 6 bases and J by 5 bases. Looked up from germline, CDR1 is MNHEY and CDR2 is SVGAGI. There are 15 residues in the CDR3. This chain's CDR3 is CASRLRGQGGHEQYF. In DNA form, the CDR3 reads TGTGCCAGCAGGCTCCGGGGACAGGGCGGGCACGAGCAGTACTTC.

This clone was counted once. The junction does not match germline at one end; this may be a read error. The rearrangement joins TRBV9 to TRBJ2-7; 9 bases align to TRBD1. The CDR3 runs 14 residues. Germline V gene sequence: CDR1 SGDLS, CDR2 YYNGEE. CDR3 residues: CASSANPLARDREF. The CDR3 region has the DNA TGTGCCAGCAGCGCAAACCCCCTTGCCCGGGACAGGGAATTC. The full variable domain, rest sourced from reference TRBV9 and TRBJ2-7, is DSGVTQTPKHLITATGQRVTLRCSPRSGDLSVYWYQQSLDQGLQFLIQYYNGEERAKGNILERFSAQQFPDLHSELNLSSLELGDSALYFCASSANPLARDREFGPGTRLTVT.

This clone was picked up a small number of times. The rearrangement links TRBV11-3 to TRBJ1-1; D perhaps matches TRBD1 (5 bases). V was cut by 2 bases and J by 4 bases, with 14 bases left in between. This CDR3 contains 15 residues. Germline assignment: CDR1 SGHNT and CDR2 YENEEA. DNA for the CDR3: TGTGCCAGCAGCTTATGGGGGAACGGTGGCACTGAAGCTTTCTTT. Its translation: CASSLWGNGGTEAFF.

The V call is TRBV7-9, the J call TRBJ2-3; maybe TRBD1 (6 bases). The germline V gene has CDR1 SEHNR and CDR2 FQNEAQ (reference sequence). The germline V and J ends were trimmed by 1 base and 5 bases, with 25 bases remaining between them. This CDR3 has 19 amino acids. The CDR3 spells CASSLVGRTSGHQLDTQYF. The CDR3 DNA sequence: TGTGCCAGCAGCTTAGTTGGAAGAACTTCGGGACACCAGCTAGATACGCAGTATTTT.

V is TRBV19 and J is TRBJ2-2; the match to TRBD2 covers 10 bases. From germline, CDR1 is LNHDA and CDR2 SQIVND (reference sequence). The CDR3 covers 17 residues. The trim removed 3 bases at V and 0 bases at J, leaving 4 bases unmatched. The CDR3 region is CASSIGTSAPNTGELFF. The CDR3 DNA reads TGTGCCAGTAGTATCGGGACTAGCGCCCCGAACACCGGGGAGCTGTTTTTT.

The rearrangement links TRBV6-6 to TRBJ2-1, with 8 bases fitting TRBD2. The germline V gene has CDR1 MNHNY and CDR2 SVGAGI (reference sequence). The CDR3 spans 14 residues. V dropped 8 bases and J dropped 1; count of bases not matched to a gene: 4. The CDR3 DNA is TGTGCCAGCGGCAGCGGGAGTTCCTACAATGAGCAGTTCTTC. Its translation is CASGSGSSYNEQFF.

This clone was seen once. V and J are TRBV11-2 and TRBJ1-2; possible D gene TRBD1, 6 bases. Germline-derived CDR1 and CDR2 are SGHAT and FQNNGV. The V and J ends lost 5 bases and 4 bases respectively, with 20 bases between them. This CDR3 has 16 amino acids. The CDR3: CASSPLGGRSGYGYTF. CDR3 bases: TGTGCCAGCAGCCCTCTAGGGGGACGGTCGGGCTATGGCTACACCTTC.

The chain has TRBV3-1 (or the pseudogene TRBV3-2) and TRBJ2-3; TRBD2 matches 11 bases. The CDR3 has 15 residues. The V gene end was trimmed by 3 bases and the J gene end by 3 bases; junction bases not matched to a gene: 2. The germline V gene encodes CDR1 LGHDT and CDR2 YNNKEL (reference sequence). CDR3 bases: TGTGCCAGCAGCCATAGCGGGGGGGCAACAGATACGCAGTATTTT. Translation: CASSHSGGATDTQYF.

The rearrangement joins TRBV20-1 to TRBJ2-4; D not resolved. The ends were cut back, 6 bases at V and 6 bases at J, with 9 bases in the middle. Per the germline V gene, CDR1 is DFQATT and CDR2 is SNEGSKA (reference sequence). The CDR3 contains 11 residues. The CDR3 DNA reads TGCAGTGCCTTGATGGGAAACATTCAGTACTTC. Protein: CSALMGNIQYF.

The V and J genes are TRBV6-5 and TRBJ2-1, with 8 bases lining up with TRBD2. This CDR3 is 13 amino acids long. Germline CDR1 MNHEY, CDR2 SVGAGI. J lost 7 bases, V lost 6 bases, and 5 bases had no gene match. This CDR3 is CASSTGGANEQFF. The CDR3 DNA is TGTGCCAGCAGCACCGGGGGGGCGAATGAGCAGTTCTTC.

The CDR3 sequence: CASSIGSGTETQYF. The CDR3 nucleotides read TGTGCCAGTAGTATAGGTTCAGGGACGGAGACCCAGTACTTC. The chain has TRBV19 and TRBJ2-5; D possibly matches TRBD1 or TRBD2 (5 bases each). This CDR3 is 14 amino acids long. The germline V gene has CDR1 LNHDA and CDR2 SQIVND (reference sequence). V lost 1 base and J lost 5, with 11 bases in between. Filled out from reference TRBV19 and TRBJ2-5, the complete variable domain reads DGGITQSPKYLFRKEGQNVTLSCEQNLNHDAMYWYRQDPGQGLRLIYYSQIVNDFQKGDIAEGYSVSREKKESFPLTVTSAQKNPTAFYLCASSIGSGTETQYFGPGTRLLVL.

The rearrangement uses TRBV5-1 and TRBJ1-4, with a possible D match to TRBD1 (5 bases). V lost 3 bases, J lost 6 bases, and 15 bases lay in between. This CDR3 is built from 15 residues. Germline CDR1 and CDR2: SGHRS and YFSETQ. CDR3 DNA: TGCGCCAGCAGCTGGACCGGGGGGTTCGATGAAAAACTGTTTTTT. Its protein product is CASSWTGGFDEKLFF.

The chain is built from TRBV11-3 and TRBJ2-7; TRBD2 agrees at 8 bases. The CDR3 sequence is 15 residues long. Looked up from germline, CDR1 is SGHNT and CDR2 is YENEEA. V trimming: 0 bases; J trimming: 3 bases; junction bases outside the gene matches: 4. CDR3 sequence reads: CASSLESGSGYEQYF. CDR3 DNA: TGTGCCAGCAGCTTAGAAAGCGGGAGTGGCTACGAGCAGTACTTC. The complete variable domain, with remaining parts taken from reference TRBV11-3 and TRBJ2-7, reads EAGVVQSPRYKIIEKKQPVAFWCNPISGHNTLYWYLQNLGQGPELLIRYENEEAVDDSQLPKDRFSAERLKGVDSTLKIQPAELGDSAVYLCASSLESGSGYEQYFGPGTRLTVT.

The genes are TRBV29-1 and TRBJ2-1, with D perhaps TRBD1 (5 bases). This CDR3 is 13 amino acids long. The V gene's germline CDR1 is SQVTM and CDR2 ANQGSEA. Trimming pared 4 bases from V and 5 bases from J, leaving 12 bases between. The CDR3 DNA sequence: TGCAGCGTTGCCCCAGGGCCTGACAATGAGCAGTTCTTC. Its protein is CSVAPGPDNEQFF.

The chain employs TRBV2 and TRBJ2-4; 7 positions match TRBD2. The CDR3 loop spans 14 amino acids. Germline V CDR1 and CDR2: SNHLY, FYNNEI. J lost 8 bases, V lost 6 bases, and 10 bases had no gene match. CDR3 sequence reads: CASRRDSGEDIQYF. CDR3 bases: TGTGCCAGCAGACGAGACAGCGGGGAGGACATTCAGTACTTC.

The rearrangement links TRBV5-1 to TRBJ2-5; possibly TRBD1 for D (6 bases). Trimming removed 0 bases from V and 2 bases from J, with 11 bases in between. Germline CDR1 and CDR2: SGHRS and YFSETQ. The CDR3 covers 15 residues. CDR3 amino acids: CASSLVAGEQETQYF. For the CDR3, the DNA is TGCGCCAGCAGCTTGGTAGCAGGGGAACAAGAGACCCAGTACTTC.

Here the CDR3 reads CAIRSDGTSGWSSYNEQFF. CDR3 nucleotide sequence: TGTGCCATCAGGAGCGACGGGACTAGCGGGTGGAGCTCCTACAATGAGCAGTTCTTC. The V gene is TRBV10-3, the J gene TRBJ2-1; 12 bases are a match to TRBD2. The CDR3 extends over 19 amino acids. From germline, CDR1 is ENHRY and CDR2 SYGVKD. The junction had 12 bases not matched to a gene; V was cut back by 6 bases and J by 0 bases.

V usage is TRBV7-2 and J usage is TRBJ2-3; TRBD2 aligns across 7 bases. Trimming cost V 5 bases and J 7 bases; bases outside gene matches: 12. CDR3 size: 15 residues. Germline loops: CDR1 SGHTA, CDR2 FQGNSA. This CDR3 is CASSGPGSAGNTQYF. The CDR3 DNA is TGTGCCAGCAGCGGACCTGGATCAGCGGGGAATACGCAGTATTTT.

The chain employs TRBV7-9 and TRBJ2-7; D is possibly TRBD2 (6 bases). Germline V gives CDR1 SEHNR, CDR2 FQNEAQ (reference sequence). The CDR3 spans 13 residues. V lost 2 bases and J lost 9, with 14 bases in between. The CDR3 spells CASSLRESGGQYF. The CDR3 DNA is TGTGCCAGCAGCTTACGGGAGTCCGGTGGGCAGTACTTC.

This clone has only one observation. The chain links TRBV6-2 or TRBV6-3 to TRBJ2-3, with D perhaps TRBD1 (6 bases). Deletions cut 6 bases from V and 1 base from J, with 14 bases between. This CDR3 spans 15 amino acids. CDR1 and CDR2 (germline): MNHEY, SVGEGT. The CDR3 DNA follows: TGTGCCAGCAGCACGACAGGTTTCCGCACAGATACGCAGTATTTT. Residues: CASSTTGFRTDTQYF.

This clone appeared a few times. CDR3 DNA: TGTGCCAGCAGCGTAGGCGGACTAGCCCACAATGAGCAGTTCTTC. Translating gives CASSVGGLAHNEQFF. This chain uses TRBV9 with TRBJ2-1; 8 positions match TRBD2. The CDR3 spans 15 residues. CDR1 SGDLS and CDR2 YYNGEE come from the germline V gene. With 0 bases clipped from V and 5 bases from J, the junction kept 4 bases outside the gene matches. The whole variable domain, remainder taken from reference TRBV9 and TRBJ2-1, is DSGVTQTPKHLITATGQRVTLRCSPRSGDLSVYWYQQSLDQGLQFLIQYYNGEERAKGNILERFSAQQFPDLHSELNLSSLELGDSALYFCASSVGGLAHNEQFFGPGTRLTVL.

V and J are TRBV6-5 and TRBJ1-4; D might be TRBD1 (6 bases). This CDR3 has 14 amino acids. Trimming removed 9 bases at V and 8 bases at J, with 19 bases between. Germline loops: CDR1 MNHEY, CDR2 SVGAGI. CDR3 in amino acids: CASWRGVWGEKLFF. Written as DNA, the CDR3 is TGTGCCAGTTGGAGGGGGGTTTGGGGCGAAAAACTGTTTTTT.

Judged by abundance, this clone is large. CDR3 in DNA: TGTGCCAGCAGCTTAGCAGGGACAGGGGGTGGTCATACGCAGTATTTT. It encodes CASSLAGTGGGHTQYF. The rearrangement uses TRBV7-9 and TRBJ2-3, with 11 bases matching TRBD1. The CDR3 contains 16 residues. The germline V gene has CDR1 SEHNR and CDR2 FQNEAQ (reference sequence). J lost 7 bases, V lost 0 bases, and 6 bases had no gene match.

This sequence joins TRBV5-1 and TRBJ2-3; TRBD1 matches 7 bases. Germline CDR1 reads SGHRS; CDR2 reads YFSETQ. V shed 4 bases, J shed 7 bases, and the junction held 3 bases outside the gene matches. The CDR3 runs to 12 residues. The CDR3 region is CASSDRENTQYF. The CDR3 DNA reads TGCGCCAGCAGCGACAGGGAAAATACGCAGTATTTT.

This rearrangement joins TRBV18 to TRBJ1-2; a possible D gene is TRBD1 (6 bases). CDR1 is KGHSH, CDR2 LQKENI, per germline. V was cut by 4 bases and J by 4 bases, with 13 bases left in between. CDR3 length: 14 amino acids. CDR3 DNA: TGTGCCAGCTCACAAGAACAGGGCACCTATGGCTACACCTTC. Amino acid sequence: CASSQEQGTYGYTF. Full variable domain (rest looked up from reference TRBV18 and TRBJ1-2): NAGVMQNPRHLVRRRGQEARLRCSPMKGHSHVYWYRQLPEEGLKFMVYLQKENIIDESGMPKERFSAEFPKEGPSILRIQQVVRGDSAAYFCASSQEQGTYGYTFGSGTRLTVV.